This T cell receptor (beta chain) was documented in a study of Graves' ophthalmopathy and Graves' hyperthyroidism. The V end lost 7 bases, the J end lost 0 bases, and 9 bases lay between the germline ends. CDR1 is MNHNS, CDR2 SASEGT, per germline. CDR3 length: 13 residues. Findings of the study overall: Most thyroid-expanded clonotypes exceeding 0.001 frequency were also found in blood. Classification of ophthalmopathy versus stable hyperthyroidism by a 13-signature model yielded 85% to 90% sensitivity and 65% to 83% specificity. The model predicted progression of ophthalmopathy with a sensitivity of roughly 65%, and its specificity was 72% to 80%.

As regards this clonotype: Its antigen is not known.

Moderate-to-severe activity, CAS at least 3, NOSPECS at least 4 and duration under 3 months characterized donors with ophthalmopathy. Amplified TCR beta CDR3 regions were obtained using RNA transcripts as template. RT-PCR was first run with HTBI primers, then multiplex PCR in a second round. TCRdb independently ran MiXCR on the multiplex PCR reads; one entry per CDR3 protein. Among under 200,000 distinct CDR3 sequences listed, approximately 38% were seen once. The specimen was peripheral blood. This TCR derives from a woman between 40 and 50 years old with Graves' ophthalmopathy. The gene calls are TRBV6-1 and TRBJ1-1; D gene uncertain. CDR3 region: CASNPGVNTEAFF. The CDR3 bases are TGTGCCAGCAATCCTGGGGTGAACACTGAAGCTTTCTTT.